Listed below are T cell receptor beta chains from one sample, sequenced in a study of CD8 T cells in ankylosing spondylitis. TCRdb itself ran the 5' RACE reads through MiXCR, one entry per CDR3 protein. The table lists approximately 260,000 distinct CDR3 sequences, 18% of them singletons. The sequencing input was blood, either unsorted or a sorted T cell fraction (not recorded which). Receptor source: a male donor with ankylosing spondylitis or in good health (not recorded which). Each CDR3 is given with its conserved first and last residue. The D gene is left open where the match is weak. The size of a clone is reported for some rows only, either as once, few or many, or as a class for expanded clones.

clone size: many
J gene: TRBJ1-2
V gene: TRBV12-3/TRBV12-4
D gene: .
CDR3 DNA: TGTGCCAGCAGCTGGGGTGGGCCGAACTATGGCTACACCTTC
CDR3 protein: CASSWGGPNYGYTF

clone size: many
J gene: TRBJ2-3
V gene: TRBV4-1
D gene: TRBD2
CDR3 DNA: TGCGCCAGCAGCCAAGATCGGGGGGCAGATACGCAGTATTTT
CDR3 protein: CASSQDRGADTQYF

clone size: .
J gene: TRBJ1-2
V gene: TRBV20-1
D gene: .
CDR3 DNA: TGCAGTGCGCTACAGAGTGACTATGGCTACACCTTC
CDR3 protein: CSALQSDYGYTF

clone size: few
J gene: TRBJ2-1
V gene: TRBV12-3/TRBV12-4
D gene: TRBD2
CDR3 DNA: TGTGCCACTACGGTCGGGGCGGGAGGGTTTAATGAGCAGTTCTTC
CDR3 protein: CATTVGAGGFNEQFF

clone size: few
J gene: TRBJ2-5
V gene: TRBV12-3/TRBV12-4
D gene: .
CDR3 DNA: TGTGCCAGCAGTTTATGGGCAGCGTCCTTTCAAAAGACCCAGTACTTC
CDR3 protein: CASSLWAASFQKTQYF

clone size: few
J gene: TRBJ2-5
V gene: TRBV7-2
D gene: .
CDR3 DNA: TGTGCCAGCAGCATCCTTCTGGACGAACAAGAGACCCAGTACTTC
CDR3 protein: CASSILLDEQETQYF

clone size: few
J gene: TRBJ1-1
V gene: TRBV24-1
D gene: .
CDR3 DNA: TGTGCCACCAGTGATTATAACACTGAAGCTTTCTTT
CDR3 protein: CATSDYNTEAFF

clone size: .
J gene: TRBJ2-3
V gene: TRBV27
D gene: TRBD2
CDR3 DNA: TGTGCCAGCAGTTTCACTAGCGGTTACACAGATACGCAGTATTTT
CDR3 protein: CASSFTSGYTDTQYF

clone size: few
J gene: TRBJ1-2
V gene: TRBV12-3/TRBV12-4
D gene: .
CDR3 DNA: TGTGCCAGCAGCGTTAACCCCACAGGGACGTTTGGCTACACCTTC
CDR3 protein: CASSVNPTGTFGYTF

clone size: many
J gene: TRBJ2-1
V gene: TRBV6-5
D gene: TRBD2
CDR3 DNA: TGTGCCAGCAGTTACTCTAGCGGGACATACAATGAGCAGTTCTTC
CDR3 protein: CASSYSSGTYNEQFF

clone size: .
J gene: TRBJ2-3
V gene: TRBV12-3/TRBV12-4
D gene: .
CDR3 DNA: TGTGCCAGCAGTTTTACAGGGGAGGAAGATACGCAGTATTTT
CDR3 protein: CASSFTGEEDTQYF

clone size: many
J gene: TRBJ2-1
V gene: TRBV2
D gene: TRBD2
CDR3 DNA: TGTGCCACCGAGTCGGGCGGGAGGGCCTCGGGTGAGCAGTTCTTC
CDR3 protein: CATESGGRASGEQFF

clone size: few
J gene: TRBJ2-1
V gene: TRBV29-1
D gene: .
CDR3 DNA: TGCAGCGTTGAAGATTTGGTAAACGACAATGAGCAGTTCTTC
CDR3 protein: CSVEDLVNDNEQFF

clone size: .
J gene: TRBJ2-5
V gene: TRBV3-1
D gene: TRBD2
CDR3 DNA: TGTGCCAGCAGCCCCGGGGCTAGCGGGGCGGTAGAGACCCAGTACTTC
CDR3 protein: CASSPGASGAVETQYF

clone size: .
J gene: TRBJ1-1
V gene: TRBV5-1
D gene: .
CDR3 DNA: TGCGCCAGCAGCTTAGGGATGGGGAGCACTGAAGCTTTCTTT
CDR3 protein: CASSLGMGSTEAFF

clone size: many
J gene: TRBJ2-2
V gene: TRBV18
D gene: .
CDR3 DNA: TGTGCCAGCTCATCCGACTTTGACGGCACCGGGGAGCTGTTTTTT
CDR3 protein: CASSSDFDGTGELFF

clone size: .
J gene: TRBJ2-5
V gene: TRBV7-9
D gene: .
CDR3 DNA: TGTGCCAGCAGCTTAGCGCTCGAAGAGGAGACCCAGTACTTC
CDR3 protein: CASSLALEEETQYF

clone size: many
J gene: TRBJ2-1
V gene: TRBV14
D gene: .
CDR3 DNA: TGTGCCAGCAGCCCTCAGGAAGCGGGTAGCTCCTACAATGAGCAGTTCTTC
CDR3 protein: CASSPQEAGSSYNEQFF

clone size: .
J gene: TRBJ2-3
V gene: TRBV5-1
D gene: TRBD2
CDR3 DNA: TGCGCCAGCGGTTGGACTAGCGGGACTAGCACAGATACGCAGTATTTT
CDR3 protein: CASGWTSGTSTDTQYF

clone size: .
J gene: TRBJ1-3
V gene: TRBV5-5
D gene: .
CDR3 DNA: TGTGCCAGCAGCCCGGTGGGGAACACCATATATTTT
CDR3 protein: CASSPVGNTIYF

clone size: few
J gene: TRBJ2-6
V gene: TRBV4-3
D gene: .
CDR3 DNA: TGCGCCAGCAGCCAAGGATTTGGATCTGGGGCCAACGTCCTGACTTTC
CDR3 protein: CASSQGFGSGANVLTF

clone size: .
J gene: TRBJ2-5
V gene: TRBV27
D gene: TRBD2
CDR3 DNA: TGTGCCAGCAGGCCTCCGGGACTAGTCTGGGATAAAGAGACCCAGTACTTC
CDR3 protein: CASRPPGLVWDKETQYF

clone size: .
J gene: TRBJ1-2
V gene: TRBV6-1
D gene: TRBD1
CDR3 DNA: TGTGCCAGCAGCCTAACAGGGGAAGGTGGCTACACCTTC
CDR3 protein: CASSLTGEGGYTF

clone size: .
J gene: TRBJ2-1
V gene: TRBV10-2
D gene: .
CDR3 DNA: TGCGCCAGCACCGAAGGGGGGGCGGGCTACAATGAGCAGTTCTTC
CDR3 protein: CASTEGGAGYNEQFF

clone size: few
J gene: TRBJ2-7
V gene: TRBV7-2
D gene: TRBD1
CDR3 DNA: TGTGCCAGCAGCCCGACAGGGCTCTCCTACGAGCAGTACTTC
CDR3 protein: CASSPTGLSYEQYF

clone size: .
J gene: TRBJ2-7
V gene: TRBV4-2
D gene: .
CDR3 DNA: TGTGCCAGCAGCCAAGATATTACCTACGAGCAGTACTTC
CDR3 protein: CASSQDITYEQYF

clone size: few
J gene: TRBJ2-7
V gene: TRBV4-1
D gene: TRBD2
CDR3 DNA: TGCGCCAGCAGCCGAGGACTAGCGGGAGTCTACGAGCAGTACTTC
CDR3 protein: CASSRGLAGVYEQYF

clone size: few
J gene: TRBJ2-3
V gene: TRBV6-2/TRBV6-3
D gene: TRBD2
CDR3 DNA: TGTGCCAGCAGTTTCACTAGCGGGCGCACAGATACGCAGTATTTT
CDR3 protein: CASSFTSGRTDTQYF

clone size: .
J gene: TRBJ2-7
V gene: TRBV9
D gene: .
CDR3 DNA: TGTGCCAGCAGCGTAGACAATAGGGGGATCTACGAGCAGTACTTC
CDR3 protein: CASSVDNRGIYEQYF

clone size: .
J gene: TRBJ2-5
V gene: TRBV29-1
D gene: .
CDR3 DNA: TGCAGCGTTGATCCCAGGGGAGGGGAGACCCAGTACTTC
CDR3 protein: CSVDPRGGETQYF

clone size: few
J gene: TRBJ2-2
V gene: TRBV27
D gene: TRBD1
CDR3 DNA: TGTGCCAGCAGTTTACCCAACAGGGGGGCCGGGGAGCTGTTTTTT
CDR3 protein: CASSLPNRGAGELFF

clone size: few
J gene: TRBJ2-7
V gene: TRBV10-3
D gene: TRBD2
CDR3 DNA: TGTGCCATCAGGCTAGCGGGAGGGCCTTACGAGCAGTACTTC
CDR3 protein: CAIRLAGGPYEQYF

clone size: .
J gene: TRBJ2-2
V gene: TRBV29-1
D gene: .
CDR3 DNA: TGCAGCGTTCTCGCGCAGAACACCGGGGAGCTGTTTTTT
CDR3 protein: CSVLAQNTGELFF

clone size: .
J gene: TRBJ2-1
V gene: TRBV28
D gene: .
CDR3 DNA: TGTGCCAGCAGTTTTCCTGTAACGGTCGACAATGAGCAGTTCTTC
CDR3 protein: CASSFPVTVDNEQFF

clone size: few
J gene: TRBJ2-7
V gene: TRBV7-2
D gene: TRBD2
CDR3 DNA: TGTGCCAGCAGCTTAGGGGTAGCGGGAGCAGACGAGCAGTACTTC
CDR3 protein: CASSLGVAGADEQYF

clone size: few
J gene: TRBJ2-3
V gene: TRBV29-1
D gene: .
CDR3 DNA: TGCAGCGCTACGGGCGTTTCGGATACGCAGTATTTT
CDR3 protein: CSATGVSDTQYF

clone size: few
J gene: TRBJ2-3
V gene: TRBV12-3/TRBV12-4
D gene: TRBD2
CDR3 DNA: TGTGCCAGCAGCCCTCGGACTAGCGGGGTACTGGATACGCAGTATTTT
CDR3 protein: CASSPRTSGVLDTQYF

clone size: few
J gene: TRBJ1-1
V gene: TRBV29-1
D gene: TRBD1
CDR3 DNA: TGCAGCGTTGAGTCACAGGGGTTTACCATGAACACTGAAGCTTTCTTT
CDR3 protein: CSVESQGFTMNTEAFF

clone size: few
J gene: TRBJ2-1
V gene: TRBV4-1
D gene: .
CDR3 DNA: TGCGCCAGCAGCCAACCCCTAGGGGGGGGGTCCTACAATGAGCAGTTCTTC
CDR3 protein: CASSQPLGGGSYNEQFF

clone size: .
J gene: TRBJ2-1
V gene: TRBV5-1
D gene: TRBD2
CDR3 DNA: TGCGCCAGCAGCCCTAGCGGGATAACCGACAATGAGCAGTTCTTC
CDR3 protein: CASSPSGITDNEQFF

clone size: few
J gene: TRBJ2-2
V gene: TRBV6-1
D gene: .
CDR3 DNA: TGTGCCAGCAGGGATGGGACCTCCAGCCGGGTCGGGGAGCTGTTTTTT
CDR3 protein: CASRDGTSSRVGELFF

clone size: few
J gene: TRBJ2-7
V gene: TRBV11-2
D gene: .
CDR3 DNA: TGTGCCAGCAGCTTAGCTCTCTACTCCTACGAGCAGTACTTC
CDR3 protein: CASSLALYSYEQYF

clone size: few
J gene: TRBJ2-5
V gene: TRBV12-3/TRBV12-4
D gene: TRBD2
CDR3 DNA: TGTGCCAGCAGTCGTGGACTAGCGGATCAAGAGACCCAGTACTTC
CDR3 protein: CASSRGLADQETQYF

clone size: .
J gene: TRBJ2-2
V gene: TRBV6-5
D gene: .
CDR3 DNA: TGTGCCAGCAGTTACACAGGGAAATACACCGGGGAGCTGTTTTTT
CDR3 protein: CASSYTGKYTGELFF

clone size: .
J gene: TRBJ2-2
V gene: TRBV12-5
D gene: .
CDR3 DNA: TGTGCTAGTGGTCCCCCCCTCGGGGGAGTGGCCGGGGAGCTGTTTTTT
CDR3 protein: CASGPPLGGVAGELFF

clone size: .
J gene: TRBJ2-7
V gene: TRBV5-5
D gene: .
CDR3 DNA: TGTGCCAGCAGCTTTGGGACAAAGGAGTACGAGCAGTACTTC
CDR3 protein: CASSFGTKEYEQYF

clone size: many
J gene: TRBJ2-2
V gene: TRBV12-3/TRBV12-4
D gene: .
CDR3 DNA: TGTGCCAGCAGTAACACCGGGGAGCTGTTTTTT
CDR3 protein: CASSNTGELFF

clone size: .
J gene: TRBJ1-1
V gene: TRBV29-1
D gene: TRBD1
CDR3 DNA: TGCAGCGCCTCCTGGCGCACCGGGACAGGGATGAACACTGAAGCTTTCTTT
CDR3 protein: CSASWRTGTGMNTEAFF

clone size: .
J gene: TRBJ1-1
V gene: TRBV20-1
D gene: .
CDR3 DNA: TGCAGTGCTAAGGACCCGGGACAGAACACTGAAGCTTTCTTT
CDR3 protein: CSAKDPGQNTEAFF

clone size: .
J gene: TRBJ2-5
V gene: TRBV7-9
D gene: TRBD1
CDR3 DNA: TGTGCCAGCAGCTCTGGGACAGTCGAGACCCAGTACTTC
CDR3 protein: CASSSGTVETQYF

clone size: few
J gene: TRBJ2-1
V gene: TRBV4-1
D gene: .
CDR3 DNA: TGCGCCAGCAGCCAAGATTGGGTGGAGCAGTTCTTC
CDR3 protein: CASSQDWVEQFF

clone size: .
J gene: TRBJ2-3
V gene: TRBV11-2
D gene: .
CDR3 DNA: TGTGCCAGCAGTTCTCTCACTTCTTACACAGATACGCAGTATTTT
CDR3 protein: CASSSLTSYTDTQYF

clone size: few
J gene: TRBJ2-1
V gene: TRBV12-3/TRBV12-4
D gene: .
CDR3 DNA: TGTGCCAGCTCCCCGGGCCAGCGACCTATCTCCTACAATGAGCAGTTCTTC
CDR3 protein: CASSPGQRPISYNEQFF